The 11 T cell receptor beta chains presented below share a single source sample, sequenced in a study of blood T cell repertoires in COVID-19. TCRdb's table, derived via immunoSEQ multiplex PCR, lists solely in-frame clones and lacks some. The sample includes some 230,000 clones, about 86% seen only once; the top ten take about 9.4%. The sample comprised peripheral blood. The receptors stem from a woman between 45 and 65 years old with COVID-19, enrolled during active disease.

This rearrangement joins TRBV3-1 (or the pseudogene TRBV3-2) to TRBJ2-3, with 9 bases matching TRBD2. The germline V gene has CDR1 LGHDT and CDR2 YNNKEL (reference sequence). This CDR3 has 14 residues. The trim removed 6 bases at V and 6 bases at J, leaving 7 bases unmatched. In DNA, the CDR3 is TGTGCCAGCAGGCGGGCGGGGGGGCCGGATACGCAGTATTTT. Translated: CASRRAGGPDTQYF.

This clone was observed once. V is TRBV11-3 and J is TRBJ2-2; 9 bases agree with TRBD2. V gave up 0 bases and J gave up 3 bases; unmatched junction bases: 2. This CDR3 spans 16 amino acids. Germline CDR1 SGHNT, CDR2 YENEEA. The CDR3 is CASSLELAGHTGELFF. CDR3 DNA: TGTGCCAGCAGCTTAGAGCTAGCGGGACACACCGGGGAGCTGTTTTTT.

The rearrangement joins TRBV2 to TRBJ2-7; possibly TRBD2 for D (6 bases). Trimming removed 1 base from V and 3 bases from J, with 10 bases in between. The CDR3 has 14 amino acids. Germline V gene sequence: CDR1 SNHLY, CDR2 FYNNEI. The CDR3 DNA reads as TGTGCCAGCAGTGAAGAAGGGAGGCTCTACGAGCAGTACTTC. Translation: CASSEEGRLYEQYF.

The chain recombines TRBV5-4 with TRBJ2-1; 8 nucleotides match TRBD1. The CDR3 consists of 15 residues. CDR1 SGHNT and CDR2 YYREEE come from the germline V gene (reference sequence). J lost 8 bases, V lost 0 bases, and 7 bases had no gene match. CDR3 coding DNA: TGTGCCAGCAGCTTGGCAGGACAGGGCCTCGATGAGCAGTTCTTC. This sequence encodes CASSLAGQGLDEQFF.

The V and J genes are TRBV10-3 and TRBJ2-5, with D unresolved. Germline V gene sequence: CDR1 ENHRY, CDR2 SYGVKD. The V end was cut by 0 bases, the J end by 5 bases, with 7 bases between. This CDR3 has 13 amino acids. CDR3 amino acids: CAISESMRETQYF. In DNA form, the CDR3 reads TGTGCCATCAGTGAGTCGATGAGGGAGACCCAGTACTTC.

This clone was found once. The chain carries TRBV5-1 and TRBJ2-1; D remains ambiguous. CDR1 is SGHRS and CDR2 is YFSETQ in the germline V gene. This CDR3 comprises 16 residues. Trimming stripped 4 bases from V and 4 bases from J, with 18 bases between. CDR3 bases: TGCGCCAGCAGCCCGGAGACTCCCTCGGGTTACAATGAGCAGTTCTTC. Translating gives CASSPETPSGYNEQFF.

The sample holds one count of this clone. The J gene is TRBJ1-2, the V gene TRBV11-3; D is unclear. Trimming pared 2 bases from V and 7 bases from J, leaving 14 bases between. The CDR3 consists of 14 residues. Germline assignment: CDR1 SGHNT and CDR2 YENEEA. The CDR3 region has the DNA TGTGCCAGCAGCTTAAGAAGTGGGGAGGGTGGCTACACCTTC. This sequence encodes CASSLRSGEGGYTF.

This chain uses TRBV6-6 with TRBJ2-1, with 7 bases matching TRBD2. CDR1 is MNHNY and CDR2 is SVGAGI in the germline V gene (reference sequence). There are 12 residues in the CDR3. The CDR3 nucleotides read TGTGCTGGGGGGGGTCTCTACAATGAGCAGTTCTTC. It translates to CAGGGLYNEQFF.

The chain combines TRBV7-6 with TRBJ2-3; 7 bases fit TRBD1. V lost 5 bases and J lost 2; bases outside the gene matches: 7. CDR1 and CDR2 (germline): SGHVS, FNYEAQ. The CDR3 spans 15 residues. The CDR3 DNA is TGTGCCAGCAGCAGGGGACAGATTCACACAGATACGCAGTATTTT. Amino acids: CASSRGQIHTDTQYF.

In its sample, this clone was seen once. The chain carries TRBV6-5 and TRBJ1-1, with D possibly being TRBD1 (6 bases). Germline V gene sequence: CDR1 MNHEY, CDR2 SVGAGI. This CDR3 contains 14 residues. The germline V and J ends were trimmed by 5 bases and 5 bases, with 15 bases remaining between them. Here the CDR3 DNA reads TGTGCCAGCAGTCTCGACAGGTTTTGGACTGAAGCTTTCTTT. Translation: CASSLDRFWTEAFF.

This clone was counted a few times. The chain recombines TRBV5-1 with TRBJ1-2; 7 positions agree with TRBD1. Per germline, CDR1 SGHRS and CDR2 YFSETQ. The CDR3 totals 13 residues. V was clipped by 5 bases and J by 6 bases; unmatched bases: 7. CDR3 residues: CASSGTASDGYTF. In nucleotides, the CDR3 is TGCGCCAGCAGTGGGACAGCCTCGGATGGCTACACCTTC.